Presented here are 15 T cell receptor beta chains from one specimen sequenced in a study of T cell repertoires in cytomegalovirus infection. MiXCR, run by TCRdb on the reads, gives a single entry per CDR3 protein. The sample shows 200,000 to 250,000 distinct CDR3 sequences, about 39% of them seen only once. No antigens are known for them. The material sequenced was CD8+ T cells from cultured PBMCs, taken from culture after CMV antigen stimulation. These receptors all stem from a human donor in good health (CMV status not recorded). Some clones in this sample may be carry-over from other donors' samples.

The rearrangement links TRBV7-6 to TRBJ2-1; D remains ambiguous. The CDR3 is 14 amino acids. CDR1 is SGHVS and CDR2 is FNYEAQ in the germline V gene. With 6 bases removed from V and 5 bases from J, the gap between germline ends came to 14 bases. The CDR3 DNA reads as TGTGCCAGCAGTTCAGTAGAAGAGAACAATGAGCAGTTCTTC. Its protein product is CASSSVEENNEQFF.

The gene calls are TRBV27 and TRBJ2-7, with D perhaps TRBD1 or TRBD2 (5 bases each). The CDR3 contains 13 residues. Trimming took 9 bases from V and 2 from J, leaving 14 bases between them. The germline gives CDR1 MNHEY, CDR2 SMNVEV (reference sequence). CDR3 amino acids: CASSSGQTYEQYF. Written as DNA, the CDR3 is TGTGCCAGTTCCTCGGGGCAGACCTACGAGCAGTACTTC.

In DNA, the CDR3 is TGTGCCACCTCCGAGGGGGCAGTGGGACTTGAAGAGACCCAGTACTTC. This translates into CATSEGAVGLEETQYF. The chain carries TRBV6-1 and TRBJ2-5; D perhaps matches TRBD1 (7 bases). Germline-derived CDR1 and CDR2 are MNHNS and SASEGT. The CDR3 consists of 16 residues. The V end was cut by 10 bases, the J end by 3 bases, with 24 bases between.

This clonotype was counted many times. CDR3 bases: TGCGCCAGCAGCCAAGTTGCGGGGCTAGCGGGAGGGCCGGGAATCTACGAGCAGTACTTC. It codes for CASSQVAGLAGGPGIYEQYF. The chain carries TRBV4-1 and TRBJ2-7, with 12 nucleotides matching TRBD2. V trimming: 1 base; J trimming: 3 bases; junction bases outside the gene matches: 16. The CDR3 spans 20 residues. Germline CDR1 reads MGHRA; CDR2 reads YSYEKL.

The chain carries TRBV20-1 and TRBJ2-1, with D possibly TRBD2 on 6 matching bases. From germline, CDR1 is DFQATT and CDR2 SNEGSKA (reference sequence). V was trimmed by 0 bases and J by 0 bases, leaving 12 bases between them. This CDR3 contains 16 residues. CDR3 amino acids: CSARDGEGLSYNEQFF. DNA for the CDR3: TGCAGTGCTAGAGACGGAGAGGGACTCTCCTACAATGAGCAGTTCTTC.

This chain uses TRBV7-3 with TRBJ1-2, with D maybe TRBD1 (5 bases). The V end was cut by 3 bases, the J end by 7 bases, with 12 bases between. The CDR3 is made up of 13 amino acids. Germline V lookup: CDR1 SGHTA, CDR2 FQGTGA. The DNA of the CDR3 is TGTGCCAGCAGCTTCGGCACAGGTAGTGGCTACACCTTC. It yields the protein CASSFGTGSGYTF.

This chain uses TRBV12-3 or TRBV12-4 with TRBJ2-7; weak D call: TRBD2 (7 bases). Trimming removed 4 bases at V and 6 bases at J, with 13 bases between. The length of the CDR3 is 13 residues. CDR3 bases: TGTGCCAGCAGTTCCGGGGGGCGAGGCGAGCAGTACTTC. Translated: CASSSGGRGEQYF.

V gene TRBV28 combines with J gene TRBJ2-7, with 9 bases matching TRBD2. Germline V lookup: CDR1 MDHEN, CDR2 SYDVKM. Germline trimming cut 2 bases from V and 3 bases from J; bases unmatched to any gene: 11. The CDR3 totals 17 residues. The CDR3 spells CASSLGSGRAGRYEQYF. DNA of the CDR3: TGTGCCAGCAGTTTAGGTAGCGGGAGAGCGGGGCGCTACGAGCAGTACTTC.

This CDR3 reads CSARFMAYGYTF. CDR3 nucleotide sequence: TGCAGTGCTAGGTTCATGGCCTACGGCTACACCTTC. The chain joins TRBV20-1 to TRBJ1-2, with D uncertain. Germline CDR1 reads DFQATT; CDR2 reads SNEGSKA (reference sequence). The CDR3 covers 12 residues. V gave up 3 bases and J gave up 8 bases, with 13 bases separating them.

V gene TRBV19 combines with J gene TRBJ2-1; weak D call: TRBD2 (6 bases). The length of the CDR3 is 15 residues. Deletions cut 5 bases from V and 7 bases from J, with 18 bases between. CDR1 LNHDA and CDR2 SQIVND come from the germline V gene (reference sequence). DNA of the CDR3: TGTGCCAGTAGTCCCACTAGCAGCGTCGGAAATGAGCAGTTCTTC. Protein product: CASSPTSSVGNEQFF.

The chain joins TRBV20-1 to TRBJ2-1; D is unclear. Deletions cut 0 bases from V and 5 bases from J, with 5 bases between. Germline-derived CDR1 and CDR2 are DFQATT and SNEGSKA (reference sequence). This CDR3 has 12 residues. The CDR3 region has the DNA TGCAGTGCTAGAGATAGGGACAATGAGCAGTTCTTC. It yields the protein CSARDRDNEQFF.

CDR3 protein: CASSQGAGGAFF. The CDR3 bases are TGCGCCAGCAGCCAAGGGGCCGGAGGGGCTTTCTTT. The J gene is TRBJ1-1, the V gene TRBV4-1; D not resolved. The germline CDR1 and CDR2 sequences are MGHRA and YSYEKL. V lost 1 base and J lost 11, with 11 bases in between. CDR3 size: 12 residues.

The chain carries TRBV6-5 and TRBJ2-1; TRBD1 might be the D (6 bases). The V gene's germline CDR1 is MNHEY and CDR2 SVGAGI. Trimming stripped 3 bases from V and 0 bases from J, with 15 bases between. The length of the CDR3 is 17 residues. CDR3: CASSYYPTGSSYNEQFF. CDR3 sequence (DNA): TGTGCCAGCAGTTATTATCCTACAGGGAGCTCCTACAATGAGCAGTTCTTC.

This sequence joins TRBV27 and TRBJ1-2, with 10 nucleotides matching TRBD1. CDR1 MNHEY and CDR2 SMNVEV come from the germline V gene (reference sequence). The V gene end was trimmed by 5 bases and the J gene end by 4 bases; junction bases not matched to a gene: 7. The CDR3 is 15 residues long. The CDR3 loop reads CASSPRDRGVYGYTF. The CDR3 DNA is TGTGCCAGCAGTCCCCGGGACAGGGGCGTCTATGGCTACACCTTC.

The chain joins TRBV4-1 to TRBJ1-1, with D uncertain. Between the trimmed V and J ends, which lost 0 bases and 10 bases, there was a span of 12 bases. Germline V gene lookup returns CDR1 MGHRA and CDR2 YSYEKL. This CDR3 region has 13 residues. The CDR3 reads CASSQDPGKGAFF. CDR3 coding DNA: TGCGCCAGCAGCCAAGATCCTGGCAAGGGAGCTTTCTTT.